These 10 T cell receptor beta chains share one sample of origin, sequenced in a study of a mutant IDH1 vaccine in newly diagnosed glioma. For these receptors, no antigen is known. TCRdb's table, derived via immunoSEQ multiplex PCR, lists solely in-frame clones and lacks some. The sample has around 130,000 clones; around three quarters are singletons. Time point of the sample: week 11, during vaccination. A 20-mer mutant IDH1 peptide at 300 ug was injected subcutaneously with topical imiquimod. The source material was PBMCs, sampled from a glioma patient whose treatment included an IDH1 peptide vaccine. Receptors were obtained from a man aged 35-49 years with glioma.

This sequence joins TRBV5-5 and TRBJ1-5; D unclear. Germline V lookup: CDR1 SGHKS, CDR2 YYEKEE (reference sequence). Trimming removed 0 bases from V and 0 bases from J, with 10 bases in between. The CDR3 runs to 16 residues. The CDR3 coding sequence is TGTGCCAGCAGCTTGGTTGGCGGGAATAGCAATCAGCCCCAGCATTTT. Translated: CASSLVGGNSNQPQHF.

This clone was observed once. V usage is TRBV19 and J usage is TRBJ1-4, with D unresolved. In germline, CDR1 is LNHDA, CDR2 SQIVND (reference sequence). The CDR3 contains 11 residues. V was clipped by 1 base and J by 7 bases, with 1 base between them. CDR3 protein: CASSIAEKLFF. CDR3 coding DNA: TGTGCCAGTAGTATAGCTGAAAAACTGTTTTTT.

This clone was recorded a few times. The rearrangement links TRBV12-5 to TRBJ2-2, with a tentative D call TRBD2 (5 bases). Trimming removed 1 base from V and 4 bases from J, with 10 bases in between. The CDR3 has 15 amino acids. Germline V gives CDR1 LGHNT, CDR2 FRNRAP. The CDR3 nucleotides read TGTGCTAGTGGTTTGGGGAGCGGTTCCACCGGGGAGCTGTTTTTT. It codes for CASGLGSGSTGELFF.

J is TRBJ2-5 and V is TRBV9, with 9 bases lining up with TRBD1. The CDR3 length is 15 residues. Trimming took 3 bases from V and 5 from J; bases not matched to a gene: 8. Per the germline V gene, CDR1 is SGDLS and CDR2 is YYNGEE. The CDR3 loop is CASSARDRVEETQYF. The CDR3 nucleotides read TGTGCCAGCAGCGCCCGGGACAGGGTAGAGGAGACCCAGTACTTC.

The chain links TRBV6-5 to TRBJ1-5; possible D gene TRBD1, 5 bases. CDR1 is MNHEY, CDR2 SVGAGI, per germline. This CDR3 contains 14 residues. The V end was cut by 2 bases, the J end by 7 bases, with 12 bases between. The CDR3 is CASSYGREQQPQHF. In DNA, the CDR3 is TGTGCCAGCAGTTACGGCAGGGAACAACAGCCCCAGCATTTT.

The genes are TRBV5-4 and TRBJ1-6; no clear D gene. Germline CDR1 and CDR2: SGHNT and YYREEE (reference sequence). Trimming removed 3 bases at V and 0 bases at J, with 16 bases between. This CDR3 contains 18 residues. CDR3 in amino acids: CASSYKKSPSSYNSPLHF. The CDR3 nucleotides read TGTGCCAGCAGCTATAAAAAATCTCCGAGCTCCTATAATTCACCCCTCCACTTT.

J is TRBJ2-7 and V is TRBV19, with 10 bases identical to TRBD2. Germline loops: CDR1 LNHDA, CDR2 SQIVND (reference sequence). The CDR3 is 15 amino acids. V trimming: 6 bases; J trimming: 0 bases; junction bases outside the gene matches: 5. CDR3: CASRASGGHSYEQYF. The DNA for the CDR3 is TGTGCCAGTAGAGCTAGCGGGGGCCACTCCTACGAGCAGTACTTC.

In this sample, this clone turned up a few times. The chain couples TRBV5-1 to TRBJ1-5, with 10 bases identical to TRBD1. Germline V lookup: CDR1 SGHRS, CDR2 YFSETQ. After removal of 3 bases from V and 5 bases from J, the junction contained 2 bases not matched to a gene. This CDR3 comprises 14 residues. The CDR3 DNA follows: TGCGCCAGCAGCTGGGGGACAGGGGATCAGCCCCAGCATTTT. It specifies CASSWGTGDQPQHF.

CDR3 sequence: CAWRKAGGNNEQFF. The CDR3 nucleotides read TGTGCCTGGAGAAAAGCGGGAGGGAACAATGAGCAGTTCTTC. V usage is TRBV30 and J usage is TRBJ2-1; TRBD2 matches at 10 bases. Germline loops: CDR1 GTSNPN, CDR2 SVGIG (reference sequence). V dropped 3 bases and J dropped 5; count of bases not matched to a gene: 4. CDR3 length equals 14 residues.

J is TRBJ2-6 and V is TRBV5-5; no definite D call. V lost 4 bases and J 0 bases, leaving 11 bases between the germline ends. The germline CDR1 and CDR2 sequences are SGHKS and YYEKEE (reference sequence). The CDR3 totals 16 residues. The CDR3 DNA is TGTGCCAGCAGCGCTGGGTACCACTCTGGGGCCAACGTCCTGACTTTC. Amino acids: CASSAGYHSGANVLTF.